The T cell receptor (beta chain) under discussion was sequenced for a study of cytotoxic CD8 clonotypes in ibrutinib-treated CLL. Libraries of TCR beta were made from around 2.1 micrograms of genomic DNA that came from cryopreserved PBMCs. Assay used: immunoSEQ multiplex PCR; TCRdb lists only in-frame clones, some missing. Of about 85,000 clones listed, about 85% were seen once; the top ten hold 4.8%. Looked up from germline, CDR1 is SGHRS and CDR2 is YFSETQ. Trimming shortened V by 0 bases and J by 4 bases, and 22 bases separated the two germline ends. The CDR3 covers 18 residues. The chain couples TRBV5-1 to TRBJ2-5; no clear D. This receptor was identified in a human donor with chronic lymphocytic leukemia. Sequencing was performed on PBMCs, taken after 12 months of ibrutinib treatment. Here the CDR3 reads CASSLGGHSGLGGETQYF. CDR3 sequence (DNA): TGCGCCAGCAGCTTGGGTGGGCACAGTGGTTTAGGTGGAGAGACCCAGTACTTC.